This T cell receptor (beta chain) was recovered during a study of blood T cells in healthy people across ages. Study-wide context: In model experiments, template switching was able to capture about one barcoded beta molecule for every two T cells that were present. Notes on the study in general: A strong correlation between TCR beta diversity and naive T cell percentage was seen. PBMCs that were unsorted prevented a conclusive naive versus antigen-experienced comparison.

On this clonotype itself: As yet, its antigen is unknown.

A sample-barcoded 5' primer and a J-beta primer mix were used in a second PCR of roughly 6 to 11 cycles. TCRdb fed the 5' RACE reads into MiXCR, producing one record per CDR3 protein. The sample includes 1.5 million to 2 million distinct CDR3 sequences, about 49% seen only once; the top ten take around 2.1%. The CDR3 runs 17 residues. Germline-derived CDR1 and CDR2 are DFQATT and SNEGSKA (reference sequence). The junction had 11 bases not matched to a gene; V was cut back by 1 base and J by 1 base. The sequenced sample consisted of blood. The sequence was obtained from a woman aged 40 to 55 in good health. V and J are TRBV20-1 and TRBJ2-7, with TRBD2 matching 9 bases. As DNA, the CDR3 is TGCAGTGCTAGAGGCCTCGTGGGGCGGGGGGGATCCTACGAGCAGTACTTC. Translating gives CSARGLVGRGGSYEQYF.